This T cell receptor beta chain was sequenced in a study of OX40 agonist ivuxolimab in advanced cancers. Across the study: Partial responses were observed in three patients, of whom one had hepatocellular carcinoma and two had cutaneous melanoma. Study conclusions and caveats: The authors did not determine the antigen specificity of the expanded peripheral T cells.

Germline assignment: CDR1 LNHDA and CDR2 SQIVND (reference sequence). Trimming stripped 6 bases from V and 0 bases from J, with 9 bases between. The CDR3 totals 13 residues. Assay: immunoSEQ multiplex PCR; the TCRdb copy retains only in-frame clones and omits some. Seen here are 50,000 to 65,000 clones, nearly 95% observed once, and the top ten hold roughly 25%. A single count supports this clone. The antigen is unknown. Material: CD4+ or CD8+ T cells sorted from blood, obtained in a trial of the OX40 agonist ivuxolimab. This sequence was found in an adult with an advanced solid tumor such as melanoma, head and neck, liver or kidney cancer. The V and J genes are TRBV19 and TRBJ2-7; unclear D gene. For the CDR3, the DNA is TGTGCCAGTAGCCAGACTCACTCCTACGAGCAGTACTTC. Translating it yields CASSQTHSYEQYF.